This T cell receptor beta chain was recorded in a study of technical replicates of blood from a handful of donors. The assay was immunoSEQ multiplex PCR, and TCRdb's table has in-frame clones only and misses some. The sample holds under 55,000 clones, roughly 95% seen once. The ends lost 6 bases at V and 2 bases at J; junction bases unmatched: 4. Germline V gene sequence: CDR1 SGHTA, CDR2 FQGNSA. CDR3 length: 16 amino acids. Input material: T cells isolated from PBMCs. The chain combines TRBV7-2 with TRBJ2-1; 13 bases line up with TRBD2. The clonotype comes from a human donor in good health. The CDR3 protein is CASRLAGGGAYNEQFF. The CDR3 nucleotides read TGTGCCAGCAGACTAGCGGGAGGGGGCGCCTACAATGAGCAGTTCTTC.